This TCR beta chain was retrieved from a study of T cells in Graves' hyperthyroidism and ophthalmopathy. About the research overall: Pretreatment peripheral blood was obtained at initial diagnosis.

The study's findings and limits: Stable hyperthyroidism and ophthalmopathy were separated using 13 V-J signatures. Ophthalmopathy was identified by the model a median around 6.3 months ahead of onset.

Researchers amplified the TCR beta CDR3 regions from RNA transcripts. The HTBI primer set was used in a first-round RT-PCR of the TCR CDR3. MiXCR was run by TCRdb on the multiplex PCR reads, yielding one entry per CDR3 protein. The sample has around 250,000 distinct CDR3 sequences; 13% to 15% are singletons. The germline V gene encodes CDR1 SEHNR and CDR2 FQNEAQ (reference sequence). Trimming pared 5 bases from V and 6 bases from J, leaving 23 bases between. CDR3 length: 17 amino acids. This clonotype turned up a few times. Its antigen remains unidentified. V is TRBV7-9 and J is TRBJ2-1; tentatively, D is TRBD1 or TRBD2 (5 bases each). Material for sequencing was blood. This TCR derives from a woman aged 40 to 50 with Graves' hyperthyroidism that later progressed to Graves' ophthalmopathy. CDR3 sequence reads: CASSPPPGGEMGNEQFF. CDR3 in DNA: TGTGCCAGCAGCCCCCCCCCTGGGGGAGAGATGGGCAATGAGCAGTTCTTC.